Described below is a single T cell receptor beta chain sequence and its context. The clone's antigen remains unknown. It has no much larger one-base neighbor in the sample; base qualities were not kept. These data originate in a study of T-cell memory formation after mild COVID-19 (dated by TCRdb to the early 2020s). Turning to the overall study: TCR sequence clusters from the two donors were found to be largely donor specific. Longitudinal TCRalpha and TCRbeta repertoire sequencing tracked T-cell clones expanding and contracting after mild COVID-19 in a couple of donors. The cohort was made up of two young adult volunteers, one female and one male, who were previously healthy. Here is what the overall study found, with its caveats: Only two mild cases were covered in the study, and larger cohorts including severe cases with pre-infection samples were considered necessary. SARS-CoV-2 specificity was not confirmed for the second-wave clones peaking on day 37. Clones contracting from day 15 to 85 had balanced CD4/CD8 phenotypes, while a second wave expanding from day 15 to 37 was biased towards CD4+. Contracting CD4+ clones were found mainly in CM and EM memory subsets, while CD8+ clones were enriched in EMRA. Some responding clones were detected in pre-infection memory, suggesting pre-existing cross-reactive memory T cells joined the SARS-CoV-2 response.

V loses 1 base, J loses 0 bases, and the germline ends lie 11 bases apart. As encoded in the germline V gene (reference sequence), CDR1 is SEHNR while CDR2 is FQNEAQ. Including the terminal cysteine and phenylalanine, the CDR3 comprises 16 residues. Just the 48-base CDR3 DNA is kept, in frame starting at base 1. Ficoll-Paque density gradient centrifugation was used to isolate PBMCs. The instrument was an Illumina NovaSeq 6000. TCRalpha and TCRbeta cDNA libraries were built by 5'RACE with constant-segment primers, adding sample barcodes and unique molecular identifiers. Trizol reagent was used to extract RNA from every sample. Amplification of the libraries took two PCR steps, and the second step added a second sample barcode plus Illumina TruSeq adapters. Sequencing of libraries was performed on an Illumina NovaSeq with 2 x 150 bp paired-end reads. As for the authors' bioinformatics: Reads were demultiplexed and collapsed into UMI-guided consensus sequences with migec v1.2.7. Using mixcr v2.1.11, UMI consensuses were aligned to TRA and TRB V and J templates and then assembled into clonotypes. Expanded or contracted clonotypes were those called significant by both edgeR and NoisET, with noise models trained on biological replicates. For edgeR calls, the thresholds were a false discovery rate-adjusted p below 0.01 and a log2 fold-change of 1. PCA with hierarchical clustering of max-normalized trajectories of the 1000 most abundant clonotypes was used as exploratory dynamics analysis. The CD4 or CD8 phenotype of responding clones was assigned using the separately sequenced CD4+ and CD8+ repertoires. Using fastp at Q25 and MiXCR, TCRdb reprocessed the public reads and kept productive beta chains. Here each entry gathers all rows of one CDR3 protein and keeps the most common genes and DNA. The V and J calls, along with clone size, are taken from TCRdb and not from the paper's own processing. The sample table shows about 560,000 distinct CDR3 sequences, and approximately 21% are seen once. Around 9.2% of the sample goes to the ten largest clones.

The clonotype originates from an adult woman who had mild COVID-19 (a few samples of this study predate the infection). The sample titles of this study are shuffled in the database, so cell type and time point are left out; the donor was told from shared clones. The sequence is built from TRBV7-9 and TRBJ2-3; no D gene call is confident. Specimen: PBMCs or a T cell subset sorted from them (not recorded which). The DNA sequence is given as TGTGCCAGCAGCTTAGGCAGGCAATCTAGCACAGATACGCAGTATTTT. Its protein product is CASSLGRQSSTDTQYF.